The clone carrying this T cell receptor (beta chain) was picked up one time. Assay runs were performed at deep level. Method: immunoSEQ multiplex PCR; TCRdb's copy keeps in-frame clones and lacks some. The sample holds about half a million clones, 81% seen once. The unsorted samples had tens of millions of PBMCs used for genomic DNA. There are 13 residues in the CDR3. V dropped 4 bases and J dropped 13; count of bases not matched to a gene: 10. Germline-derived CDR1 and CDR2 are MNHNS and SASEGT. This specimen comes from a study of shared clonotypes between healthy human individuals. Study at large: Donor composition was a couple of women and a few men, aged 18 to 49.

This TCR was sampled from a woman between 40 and 55 years old in good health. Some clones in this sample may be carry-over from other donors' samples. The chain joins TRBV6-1 to TRBJ2-1; 7 bases agree with TRBD2. The sequencing input was PBMCs. CDR3 amino acids: CASSGPRGTIQFF. CDR3 nucleotides: TGTGCCAGCAGTGGACCCCGTGGGACTATTCAGTTCTTC.